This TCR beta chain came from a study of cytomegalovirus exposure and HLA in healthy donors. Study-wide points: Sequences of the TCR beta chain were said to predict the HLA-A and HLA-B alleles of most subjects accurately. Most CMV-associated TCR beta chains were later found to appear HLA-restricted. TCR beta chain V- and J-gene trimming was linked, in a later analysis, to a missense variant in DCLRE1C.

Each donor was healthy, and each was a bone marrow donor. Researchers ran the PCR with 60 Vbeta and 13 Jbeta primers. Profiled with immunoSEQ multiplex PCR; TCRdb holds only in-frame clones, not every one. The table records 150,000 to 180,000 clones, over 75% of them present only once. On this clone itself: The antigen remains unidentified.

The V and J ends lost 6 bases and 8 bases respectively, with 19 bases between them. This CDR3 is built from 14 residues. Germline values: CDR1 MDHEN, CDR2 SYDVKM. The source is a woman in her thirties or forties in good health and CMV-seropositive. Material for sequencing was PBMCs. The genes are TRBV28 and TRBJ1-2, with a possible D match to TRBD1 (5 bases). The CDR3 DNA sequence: TGTGCCAGCAGCCCCACAGGTACCGGCGTGGGCTACACCTTC. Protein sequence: CASSPTGTGVGYTF.